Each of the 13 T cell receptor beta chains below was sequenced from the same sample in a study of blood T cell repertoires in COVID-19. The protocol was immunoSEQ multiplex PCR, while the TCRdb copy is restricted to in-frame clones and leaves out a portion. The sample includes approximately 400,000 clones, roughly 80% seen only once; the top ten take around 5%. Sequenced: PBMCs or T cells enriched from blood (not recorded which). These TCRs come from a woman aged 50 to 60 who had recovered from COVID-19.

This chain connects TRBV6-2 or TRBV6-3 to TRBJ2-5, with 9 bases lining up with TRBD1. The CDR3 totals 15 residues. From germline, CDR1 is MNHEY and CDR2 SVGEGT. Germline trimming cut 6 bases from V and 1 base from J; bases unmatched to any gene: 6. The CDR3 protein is CASSRMTGGQETQYF. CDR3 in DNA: TGTGCCAGCAGCCGTATGACAGGGGGCCAAGAGACCCAGTACTTC.

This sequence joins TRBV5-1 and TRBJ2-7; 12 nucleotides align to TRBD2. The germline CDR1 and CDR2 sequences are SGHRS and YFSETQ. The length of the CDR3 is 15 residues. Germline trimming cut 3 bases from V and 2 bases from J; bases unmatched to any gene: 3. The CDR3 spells CASSSRLAGAYEQYF. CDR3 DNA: TGCGCCAGCAGCTCTAGACTAGCGGGAGCCTACGAGCAGTACTTC.

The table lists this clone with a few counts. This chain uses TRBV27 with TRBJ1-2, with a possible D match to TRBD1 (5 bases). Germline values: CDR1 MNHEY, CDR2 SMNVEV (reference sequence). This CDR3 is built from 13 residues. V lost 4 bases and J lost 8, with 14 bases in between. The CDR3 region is CASSYIRGVGYTF. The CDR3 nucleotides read TGTGCCAGCAGTTACATTCGGGGGGTCGGCTACACCTTC.

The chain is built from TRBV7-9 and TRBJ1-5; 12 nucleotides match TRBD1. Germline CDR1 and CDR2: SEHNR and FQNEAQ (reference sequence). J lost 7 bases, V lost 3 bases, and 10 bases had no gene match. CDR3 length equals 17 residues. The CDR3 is CASSFWGQGALGQPQHF. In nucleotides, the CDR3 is TGTGCCAGCAGCTTTTGGGGACAGGGGGCTTTAGGGCAGCCCCAGCATTTT. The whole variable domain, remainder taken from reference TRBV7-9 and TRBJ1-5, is DTGVSQNPRHKITKRGQNVTFRCDPISEHNRLYWYRQTLGQGPEFLTYFQNEAQLEKSRLLSDRFSAERPKGSFSTLEIQRTEQGDSAMYLCASSFWGQGALGQPQHFGDGTRLSIL.

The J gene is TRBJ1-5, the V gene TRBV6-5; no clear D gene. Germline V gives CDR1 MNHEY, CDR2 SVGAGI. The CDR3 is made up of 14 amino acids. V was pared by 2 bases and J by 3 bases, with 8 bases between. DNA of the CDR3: TGTGCCAGCAGTTACCCAGAAGACAATCAGCCCCAGCATTTT. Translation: CASSYPEDNQPQHF.

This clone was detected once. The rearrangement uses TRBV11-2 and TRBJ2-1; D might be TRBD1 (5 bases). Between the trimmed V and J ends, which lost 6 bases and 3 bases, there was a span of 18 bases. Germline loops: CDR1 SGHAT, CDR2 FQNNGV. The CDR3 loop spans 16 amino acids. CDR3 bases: TGTGCCAGCAGTCATAGGGGTGGTCCCAACTACAATGAGCAGTTCTTC. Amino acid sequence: CASSHRGGPNYNEQFF.

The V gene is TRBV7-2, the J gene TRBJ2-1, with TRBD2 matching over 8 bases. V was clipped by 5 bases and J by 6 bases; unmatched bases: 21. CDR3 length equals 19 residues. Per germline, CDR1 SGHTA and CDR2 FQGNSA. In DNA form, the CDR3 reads TGTGCCAGCAGCCTCGGGGGGGCGGGAAGGATTATGGGAGGCAATGAGCAGTTCTTC. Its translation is CASSLGGAGRIMGGNEQFF.

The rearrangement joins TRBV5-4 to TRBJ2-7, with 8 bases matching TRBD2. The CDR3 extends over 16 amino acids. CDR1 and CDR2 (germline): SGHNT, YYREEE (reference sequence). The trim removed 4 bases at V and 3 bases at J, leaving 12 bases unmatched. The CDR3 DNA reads TGTGCCAGCAGCCCCGAACCAGCGGGAGCAGACTACGAGCAGTACTTC. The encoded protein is CASSPEPAGADYEQYF.

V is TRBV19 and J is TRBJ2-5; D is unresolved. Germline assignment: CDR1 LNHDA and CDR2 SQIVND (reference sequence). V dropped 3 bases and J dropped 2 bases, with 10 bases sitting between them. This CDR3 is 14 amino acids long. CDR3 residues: CASSIVQRQETQYF. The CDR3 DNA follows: TGTGCCAGTAGTATTGTGCAGCGACAAGAGACCCAGTACTTC.

This chain's CDR3 is CASSVVGVAGGAGELFF. The CDR3 bases are TGTGCCAGCAGCGTAGTCGGTGTAGCGGGAGGGGCCGGGGAGCTGTTTTTT. J is TRBJ2-2 and V is TRBV9, with 11 bases identical to TRBD2. The CDR3 covers 17 residues. From germline, CDR1 is SGDLS and CDR2 YYNGEE. The trim removed 0 bases at V and 6 bases at J, leaving 7 bases unmatched.

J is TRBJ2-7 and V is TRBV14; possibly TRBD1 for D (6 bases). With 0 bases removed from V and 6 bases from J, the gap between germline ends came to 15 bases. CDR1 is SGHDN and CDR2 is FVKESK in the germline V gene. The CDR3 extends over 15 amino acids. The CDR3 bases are TGTGCCAGCAGCCAAGAAGGTGGCAGGGGCGGCGAGCAGTACTTC. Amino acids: CASSQEGGRGGEQYF.

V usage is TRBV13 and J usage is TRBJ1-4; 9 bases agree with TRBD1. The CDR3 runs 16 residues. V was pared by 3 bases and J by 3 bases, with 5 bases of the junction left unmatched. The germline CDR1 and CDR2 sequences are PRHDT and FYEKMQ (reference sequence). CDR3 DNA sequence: TGTGCCAGCAGCTTGGGACAGGGTAGGGCTAATGAAAAACTGTTTTTT. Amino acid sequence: CASSLGQGRANEKLFF.

CDR3 coding DNA: TGTGCCAGCAGGTCCACTAGCACAGATACGCAGTATTTT. Translating gives CASRSTSTDTQYF. The chain is built from TRBV7-8 and TRBJ2-3; the D is unclear. This CDR3 region has 13 residues. Trimming cost V 6 bases and J 0 bases, with 7 bases left between them. In germline, CDR1 is SGHVS, CDR2 FQNEAQ.